This T cell receptor (beta chain) was recorded in a study of read filtering for tumor transcriptome and immune sequencing. General study points: IR-seq and RNA-seq agreed better without single-read clonotypes. This fraction held mixed bone marrow immune cells after CD138-negative sorting.

With 6 bases removed from V and 4 bases from J, the gap between germline ends came to 15 bases. The CDR3 has 13 amino acids. The germline gives CDR1 DFQATT, CDR2 SNEGSKA (reference sequence). This library used approximately 370 ng RNA and molecular barcoded adaptors spanning alpha/delta and beta/gamma chains. TCRdb re-called the reads through MiXCR, storing one row per CDR3 protein. The sample has tens of thousands of distinct CDR3 sequences, about 19% seen once. This clonotype appeared many times. The antigen is unknown. At the time of active disease, bone marrow was collected from every patient. The chain couples TRBV20-1 to TRBJ1-1; D is uncertain. Sequencing was done on a sample of a population of CD138-negative cells sorted from bone marrow. This TCR derives from a donor aged 40 or over with multiple myeloma. CDR3 DNA: TGCAGTGCCCCCGGCATTTTGGGCACTGAAGCTTTCTTT. Its protein is CSAPGILGTEAFF.